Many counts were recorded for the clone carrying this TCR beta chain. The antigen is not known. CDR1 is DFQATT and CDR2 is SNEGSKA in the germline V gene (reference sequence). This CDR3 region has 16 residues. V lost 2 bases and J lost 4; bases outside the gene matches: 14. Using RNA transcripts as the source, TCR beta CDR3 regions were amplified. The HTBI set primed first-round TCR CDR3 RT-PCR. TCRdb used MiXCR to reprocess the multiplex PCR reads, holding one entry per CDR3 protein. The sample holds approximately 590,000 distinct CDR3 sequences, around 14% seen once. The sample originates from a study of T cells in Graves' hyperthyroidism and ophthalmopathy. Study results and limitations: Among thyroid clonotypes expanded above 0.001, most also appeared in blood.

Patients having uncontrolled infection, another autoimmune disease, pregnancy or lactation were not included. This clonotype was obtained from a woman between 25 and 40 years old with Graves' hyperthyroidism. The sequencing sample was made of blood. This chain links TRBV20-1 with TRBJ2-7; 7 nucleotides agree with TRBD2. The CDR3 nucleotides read TGCAGTGCTAGACCGGGGGGAAGGGTCATGAGGTACGAGCAGTACTTC. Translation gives CSARPGGRVMRYEQYF.